This T cell receptor (beta chain) was identified in a study of T cells after yellow fever vaccination. Points from the study as a whole: There was a possibility that FACS-sorted repertoires contained abundant clonotypes contaminating from the bulk population. Subsequent booster samples again held most clones from primary vaccination (96% CD4, over 80% CD8).

V lost 5 bases and J 9 bases, leaving 11 bases between the germline ends. Germline CDR1 SGHTA, CDR2 FQGNSA. The CDR3 has 12 residues. One entry per CDR3 protein results from TCRdb running MiXCR on the 5' RACE reads. Counted here are about 140,000 distinct CDR3 sequences, roughly 6.7% occurring once; the ten biggest clones make up over 0.55%. This clonotype was seen at least ten times. Its antigen is undetermined. The chain links TRBV7-2 to TRBJ2-1, with no clear D. The sequence came from a young man who received the YFV17D yellow fever vaccine. The sample consisted of CD4+ T cells sorted from PBMCs, taken 10 days after the yellow fever booster vaccination. Here the CDR3 reads CASSRTVGEQFF. Here the CDR3 DNA reads TGTGCCAGCAGCAGAACTGTTGGTGAGCAGTTCTTC.